The rows below give T cell receptor beta chains drawn from one sample of a study of cytomegalovirus exposure and HLA in healthy donors. TCRdb keeps only in-frame clones here, not all; method: immunoSEQ multiplex PCR. The sample yields under 120,000 clones, 55% to 75% seen once. The specimen sequenced was PBMCs. These receptors were collected from a man aged 25 to 45 in good health and CMV-seropositive. CDR3s include the opening cysteine and the closing phenylalanine or tryptophan. Each record gives: J gene, D gene, V gene, clone size, CDR3 protein, CDR3 DNA. The D gene is left open where the match is weak. Where a row states a size, it is once, few, many or the class of an expanded clone; other rows omit it.

TRBJ2-2 | TRBD1 | TRBV5-1 | few | CASSSRTGVDTGELFF | TGCGCCAGCAGCTCTAGGACAGGGGTGGACACCGGGGAGCTGTTTTTT
TRBJ1-1 | - | TRBV11-3 | - | CASSPRGSTLTEAFF | TGTGCCAGCAGCCCCCGGGGGTCAACACTCACTGAAGCTTTCTTT
TRBJ1-4 | TRBD1 | TRBV7-9 | few | CASSWDRGQEKLFF | TGTGCCAGCAGCTGGGACAGGGGACAAGAAAAACTGTTTTTT
TRBJ2-7 | - | TRBV7-8 | - | CASSPRLGTTYEQYF | TGTGCCAGCAGCCCCCGATTAGGGACAACCTACGAGCAGTACTTC
TRBJ2-7 | - | TRBV4-1 | - | CASSQGPSRYEQYF | TGCGCCAGCAGCCAAGGTCCTAGTAGGTACGAGCAGTACTTC
TRBJ1-1 | - | TRBV7-8 | - | CASSLEWPGRGKDTEAFF | TGTGCCAGCAGCTTAGAATGGCCCGGGAGAGGTAAGGACACTGAAGCTTTCTTT
TRBJ1-2 | TRBD1 | TRBV6-5 | few | CASSATGSGNYGYTF | TGTGCCAGCAGTGCGACAGGGTCGGGTAACTATGGCTACACCTTC
TRBJ1-1 | - | TRBV7-6 | - | CASSLDKSEAFF | TGTGCCAGCAGCTTAGACAAAAGTGAAGCTTTCTTT
TRBJ1-3 | - | TRBV10-3 | many | CAVQDSGNTIYF | TGTGCCGTCCAGGACTCTGGAAACACCATATATTTT
TRBJ1-4 | TRBD1 | TRBV7-9 | once | CASSATGGKLFF | TGTGCCAGCAGCGCCACAGGGGGAAAACTGTTTTTT
TRBJ2-3 | TRBD2 | TRBV2 | - | CASSEPPGLAGATMDTQYF | TGTGCCAGCAGTGAACCCCCGGGACTAGCGGGGGCAACCATGGATACGCAGTATTTT
TRBJ1-5 | - | TRBV19 | - | CASSAGEQPQHF | TGTGCCAGTAGTGCCGGGGAGCAGCCCCAGCATTTT
TRBJ2-3 | TRBD2 | TRBV9 | - | CASSAASGGTLFDTQYF | TGTGCCAGCAGCGCCGCTAGCGGGGGGACGCTATTCGATACGCAGTATTTT
TRBJ2-7 | - | TRBV7-9 | - | CASSSTGFSYEQYF | TGTGCCAGCAGCTCAACCGGGTTCTCCTACGAGCAGTACTTC
TRBJ2-2 | - | TRBV7-9 | few | CASSPTEGGLTGELFF | TGTGCCAGCAGCCCCACCGAGGGGGGGCTTACCGGGGAGCTGTTTTTT
TRBJ2-3 | - | TRBV5-1 | - | CASSLQQFTDTQYF | TGCGCCAGCAGCTTGCAACAGTTCACAGATACGCAGTATTTT
TRBJ1-5 | - | TRBV2 | - | CASSDDSRRPQHF | TGTGCCAGCAGTGATGACAGTCGGCGGCCCCAGCATTTT
TRBJ2-1 | TRBD2 | TRBV4-1 | - | CASSQDVGGGSYNEQFF | TGCGCCAGCAGCCAAGATGTGGGGGGGGGCTCCTACAATGAGCAGTTCTTC
TRBJ1-1 | TRBD1 | TRBV5-4 | - | CASSYRDREAFF | TGTGCCAGCAGCTACCGGGACAGGGAAGCTTTCTTT
TRBJ1-4 | - | TRBV10-1 | - | CASSDAGEKLFF | TGCGCCAGCAGTGACGCGGGTGAAAAACTGTTTTTT
TRBJ2-1 | - | TRBV2 | - | CASGGNEQFF | TGTGCCAGTGGGGGGAATGAGCAGTTCTTC
TRBJ2-7 | TRBD2 | TRBV6-5 | - | CASGSGGFYEQYF | TGTGCCAGCGGTAGCGGGGGATTCTACGAGCAGTACTTC
TRBJ2-3 | TRBD2 | TRBV18 | - | CASSPVGGKTDTQYF | TGTGCCAGCTCACCAGTCGGGGGGAAGACAGATACGCAGTATTTT
TRBJ1-1 | - | TRBV5-1 | - | CASSLGGGATEAFF | TGCGCCAGCAGCTTGGGGGGGGGAGCCACTGAAGCTTTCTTT
TRBJ1-6 | - | TRBV11-3 | - | CASRWPPLHF | TGTGCCAGCAGGTGGCCACCCCTCCACTTT
TRBJ2-7 | TRBD2 | TRBV5-1 | once | CASMYSGGYEQYF | TGCGCCAGCATGTACAGCGGGGGCTACGAGCAGTACTTC
TRBJ2-2 | TRBD2 | TRBV7-9 | - | CAGSGTTSTGELFF | TGTGCCGGATCCGGGACTACCTCCACCGGGGAGCTGTTTTTT
TRBJ1-6 | - | TRBV5-4 | - | CASSLGGPGNSPLHF | TGTGCCAGCAGCTTGGGGGGGCCGGGGAATTCACCCCTCCACTTT
TRBJ2-1 | - | TRBV5-1 | few | CASSRDSNNEQFF | TGCGCCAGCAGCCGGGACTCCAACAATGAGCAGTTCTTC
TRBJ2-3 | TRBD2 | TRBV11-2 | - | CASSYGGRTDTQYF | TGTGCCAGCAGCTACGGGGGGAGGACAGATACGCAGTATTTT
TRBJ2-1 | TRBD2 | TRBV7-2 | - | CASSQTSGAYNEQFF | TGTGCCAGCAGCCAAACTAGCGGAGCCTACAATGAGCAGTTCTTC
TRBJ2-2 | - | TRBV7-9 | - | CASTQAGLPRGWELFF | TGTGCCAGCACGCAGGCCGGACTACCCAGAGGGTGGGAGCTGTTTTTT
TRBJ2-5 | - | TRBV5-1 | - | CASSLGQGGETQYF | TGCGCCAGCAGCTTGGGACAGGGAGGAGAGACCCAGTACTTC
TRBJ2-3 | TRBD2 | TRBV4-2 | - | CASSQGSSGGPYTQYF | TGTGCCAGCAGCCAAGGCTCAAGCGGGGGGCCGTATACGCAGTATTTT
TRBJ1-1 | - | TRBV5-4 | - | CASSEGTSSRAFF | TGTGCCAGCAGCGAGGGGACATCCAGTCGGGCTTTCTTT
TRBJ1-1 | - | TRBV5-1 | - | CASSLGAGNTEAFF | TGCGCCAGCAGCCTCGGAGCGGGGAACACTGAAGCTTTCTTT
TRBJ1-1 | TRBD1 | TRBV5-4 | - | CASSQAQGLYGTEAFF | TGTGCCAGCAGCCAGGCACAGGGGCTGTATGGCACTGAAGCTTTCTTT
TRBJ1-2 | - | TRBV7-2 | - | CASSQGWDYGYTF | TGTGCCAGCAGTCAGGGGTGGGACTATGGCTACACCTTC
TRBJ2-2 | TRBD1 | TRBV2 | - | CASRTGPNTGELFF | TGTGCCAGCAGGACAGGGCCGAACACCGGGGAGCTGTTTTTT
TRBJ2-5 | - | TRBV11-2 | - | CASSFNRVETQYF | TGTGCCAGCAGCTTTAACAGGGTGGAGACCCAGTACTTC
TRBJ2-6 | - | TRBV5-5 | - | CASSSSSGANVLTF | TGTGCCAGCAGCTCTAGCTCTGGGGCCAACGTCCTGACTTTC
TRBJ1-4 | TRBD1 | TRBV25-1 | once | CASSGTGLSPEKLFF | TGTGCCAGCAGTGGGACAGGGCTCTCGCCAGAAAAACTGTTTTTT
TRBJ2-7 | TRBD2 | TRBV6-5 | - | CASSYSGLGSYEQYF | TGTGCCAGCAGTTACTCGGGACTAGGTTCCTACGAGCAGTACTTC
TRBJ1-1 | - | TRBV7-9 | - | CASSLYRENNEAFF | TGTGCCAGCAGCTTATATCGGGAAAACAATGAAGCTTTCTTT
TRBJ2-1 | - | TRBV7-3 | - | CASSFSEGGEQFF | TGTGCCAGCAGCTTTTCCGAGGGAGGAGAGCAGTTCTTC
TRBJ2-5 | - | TRBV2 | few | CASSESRETQYF | TGTGCCAGCAGTGAGTCGAGGGAGACCCAGTACTTC
TRBJ1-2 | TRBD1 | TRBV6-6 | few | CASSNTQGVANYGYTF | TGTGCCAGCAGTAACACTCAGGGGGTAGCTAACTATGGCTACACCTTC
TRBJ1-1 | - | TRBV6-5 | few | CASSYGGGLNTEAFF | TGTGCCAGCAGTTACGGTGGCGGCTTGAACACTGAAGCTTTCTTT
TRBJ2-1 | TRBD2 | TRBV7-9 | once | CASSSTSGGFYNEQFF | TGTGCCAGCAGCTCGACTAGCGGGGGATTCTACAATGAGCAGTTCTTC
TRBJ2-7 | - | TRBV11-2 | - | CASSRTDSNSYEQYF | TGTGCCAGCAGCCGGACAGATTCAAACTCCTACGAGCAGTACTTC
TRBJ2-3 | TRBD1 | TRBV30 | few | CAWSYNTGAGTDTQYF | TGTGCCTGGAGCTACAATACAGGGGCGGGCACAGATACGCAGTATTTT
TRBJ2-7 | TRBD1 | TRBV7-9 | - | CASSLGFTGGSYEQYF | TGTGCCAGCAGCTTAGGGTTTACAGGGGGCTCGTACGAGCAGTACTTC
TRBJ1-4 | TRBD1 | TRBV9 | few | CASYEDRGREKLFF | TGTGCCAGCTACGAAGACAGGGGTCGGGAAAAACTGTTTTTT
TRBJ2-1 | TRBD2 | TRBV27 | - | CASTGAGGYNEQFF | TGTGCCAGCACTGGGGCGGGGGGGTACAATGAGCAGTTCTTC
TRBJ2-2 | - | TRBV5-1 | once | CASSLQDTGELFF | TGCGCCAGCAGCTTGCAGGACACCGGGGAGCTGTTTTTT
TRBJ1-1 | - | TRBV7-9 | - | CASSTTVWDSTNTEAFF | TGTGCCAGCAGCACAACCGTATGGGACTCCACTAACACTGAAGCTTTCTTT
TRBJ1-5 | - | TRBV6-1 | - | CASSETAAGALNQPQHF | TGTGCCAGCAGTGAAACGGCGGCAGGGGCCCTCAATCAGCCCCAGCATTTT
TRBJ2-5 | - | TRBV18 | few | CASSLETGRGETQYF | TGTGCCAGCTCACTTGAGACAGGGCGGGGTGAGACCCAGTACTTC
TRBJ2-5 | - | TRBV2 | - | CASSYGQWETQYF | TGTGCCAGCAGTTACGGACAATGGGAGACCCAGTACTTC